Below, one T cell receptor (beta chain) is given with its context. The data are from a study of blood T cell repertoires in COVID-19. The protocol was immunoSEQ multiplex PCR, while the TCRdb copy is restricted to in-frame clones and leaves out a portion. The table records more than 90,000 clones, approximately 77% of them present only once. Germline V CDR1 and CDR2: SGHVS, FQNEAQ. The CDR3 consists of 14 residues. The V gene lost 2 bases and the J gene lost 2 bases, with 10 bases spanning the gap. Specimen: peripheral blood. The TCR sequence derives from a woman of 80 years or more with acute or convalescent COVID-19. The genes are TRBV7-8 and TRBJ2-7; TRBD1 might be the D (6 bases). The DNA for the CDR3 is TGTGCCAGCAGCTTAAGACGGACAGCCTACGAGCAGTACTTC. Protein product: CASSLRRTAYEQYF.